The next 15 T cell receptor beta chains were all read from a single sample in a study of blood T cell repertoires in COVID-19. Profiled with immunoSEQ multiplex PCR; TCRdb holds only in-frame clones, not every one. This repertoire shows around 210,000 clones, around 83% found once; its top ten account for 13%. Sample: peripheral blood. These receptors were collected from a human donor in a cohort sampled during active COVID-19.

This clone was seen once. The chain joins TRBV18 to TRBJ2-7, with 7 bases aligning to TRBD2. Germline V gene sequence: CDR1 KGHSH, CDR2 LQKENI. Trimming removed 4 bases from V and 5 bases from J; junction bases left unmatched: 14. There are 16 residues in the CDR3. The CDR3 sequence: CASSQRTGGSLNEQYF. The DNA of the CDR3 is TGTGCCAGCTCACAGCGGACTGGCGGGAGTCTCAACGAGCAGTACTTC.

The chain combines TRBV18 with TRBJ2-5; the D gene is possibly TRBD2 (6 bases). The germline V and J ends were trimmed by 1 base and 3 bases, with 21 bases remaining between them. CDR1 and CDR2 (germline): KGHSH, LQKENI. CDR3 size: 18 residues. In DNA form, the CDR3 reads TGTGCCAGCTCACCACATCCTAAAGTTTCCGGGGGTGAAGAGACCCAGTACTTC. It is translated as CASSPHPKVSGGEETQYF. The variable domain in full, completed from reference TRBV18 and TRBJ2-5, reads NAGVMQNPRHLVRRRGQEARLRCSPMKGHSHVYWYRQLPEEGLKFMVYLQKENIIDESGMPKERFSAEFPKEGPSILRIQQVVRGDSAAYFCASSPHPKVSGGEETQYFGPGTRLLVL.

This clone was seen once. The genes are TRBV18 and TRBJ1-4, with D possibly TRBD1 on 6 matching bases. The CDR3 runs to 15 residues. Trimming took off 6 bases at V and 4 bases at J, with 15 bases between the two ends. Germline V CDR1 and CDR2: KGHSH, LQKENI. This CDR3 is CASSSMGANNEKLFF. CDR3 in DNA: TGTGCCAGCTCGTCGATGGGGGCGAATAATGAAAAACTGTTTTTT. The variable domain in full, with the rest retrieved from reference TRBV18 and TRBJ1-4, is NAGVMQNPRHLVRRRGQEARLRCSPMKGHSHVYWYRQLPEEGLKFMVYLQKENIIDESGMPKERFSAEFPKEGPSILRIQQVVRGDSAAYFCASSSMGANNEKLFFGSGTQLSVL.

CDR3 protein: CASSTRDRVSYNEQFF. CDR3 nucleotide sequence: TGTGCCAGCAGTACGAGGGACAGAGTTTCCTACAATGAGCAGTTCTTC. The chain recombines TRBV27 with TRBJ2-1; 7 bases match TRBD1. The CDR3 sequence is 16 residues long. After removal of 5 bases from V and 1 base from J, the junction contained 8 bases not matched to a gene. Per germline, CDR1 MNHEY and CDR2 SMNVEV (reference sequence).

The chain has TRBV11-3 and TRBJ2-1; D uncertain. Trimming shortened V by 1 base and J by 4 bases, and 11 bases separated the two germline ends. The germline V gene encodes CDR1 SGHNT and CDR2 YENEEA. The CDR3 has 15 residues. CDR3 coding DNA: TGTGCCAGCAGCTTAGCCGATAAACTATACAATGAGCAGTTCTTC. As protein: CASSLADKLYNEQFF.

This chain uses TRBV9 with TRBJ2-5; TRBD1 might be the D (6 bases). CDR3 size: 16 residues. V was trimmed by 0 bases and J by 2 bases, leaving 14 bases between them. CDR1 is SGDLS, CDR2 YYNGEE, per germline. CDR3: CASSVGTGSGQETQYF. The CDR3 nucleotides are TGTGCCAGCAGCGTAGGCACAGGGTCGGGGCAAGAGACCCAGTACTTC.

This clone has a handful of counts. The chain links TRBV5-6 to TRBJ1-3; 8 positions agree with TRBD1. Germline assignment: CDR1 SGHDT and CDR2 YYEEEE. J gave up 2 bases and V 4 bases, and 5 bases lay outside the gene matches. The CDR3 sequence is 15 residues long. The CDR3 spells CASSQGAQAGNTIYF. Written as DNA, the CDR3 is TGTGCCAGCAGCCAGGGGGCGCAGGCTGGAAACACCATATATTTT.

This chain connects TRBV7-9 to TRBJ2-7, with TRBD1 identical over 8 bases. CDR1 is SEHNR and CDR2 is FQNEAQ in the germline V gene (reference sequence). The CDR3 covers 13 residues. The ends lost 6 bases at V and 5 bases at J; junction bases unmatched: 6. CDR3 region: CASSSDRVHEQYF. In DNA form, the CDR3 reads TGTGCCAGCAGTTCGGACAGGGTCCACGAGCAGTACTTC.

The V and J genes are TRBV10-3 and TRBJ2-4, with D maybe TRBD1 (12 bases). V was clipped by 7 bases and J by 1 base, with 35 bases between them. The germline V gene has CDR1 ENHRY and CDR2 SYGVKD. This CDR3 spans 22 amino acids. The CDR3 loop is CAITPWDRGPYPSGRAKNIQYF. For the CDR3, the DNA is TGTGCCATCACCCCCTGGGACAGGGGGCCCTATCCTAGCGGGAGGGCCAAAAACATTCAGTACTTC.

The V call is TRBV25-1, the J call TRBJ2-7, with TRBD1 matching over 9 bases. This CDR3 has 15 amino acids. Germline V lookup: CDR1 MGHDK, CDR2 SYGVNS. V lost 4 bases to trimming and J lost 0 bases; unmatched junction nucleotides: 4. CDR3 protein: CASSADRGASYEQYF. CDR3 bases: TGTGCCAGCAGTGCCGACAGGGGGGCCTCCTACGAGCAGTACTTC.

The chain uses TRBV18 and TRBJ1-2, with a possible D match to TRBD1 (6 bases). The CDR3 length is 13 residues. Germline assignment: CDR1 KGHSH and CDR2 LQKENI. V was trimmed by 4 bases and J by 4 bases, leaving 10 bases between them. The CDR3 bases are TGTGCCAGCTCACAACAGGGTTCCTATGGCTACACCTTC. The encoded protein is CASSQQGSYGYTF.

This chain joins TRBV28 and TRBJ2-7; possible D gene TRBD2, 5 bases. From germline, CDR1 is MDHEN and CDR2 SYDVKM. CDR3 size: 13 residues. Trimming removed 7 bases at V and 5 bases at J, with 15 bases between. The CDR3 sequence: CASTRSGLDEQYF. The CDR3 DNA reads TGTGCCAGCACCCGCTCCGGACTCGACGAGCAGTACTTC.

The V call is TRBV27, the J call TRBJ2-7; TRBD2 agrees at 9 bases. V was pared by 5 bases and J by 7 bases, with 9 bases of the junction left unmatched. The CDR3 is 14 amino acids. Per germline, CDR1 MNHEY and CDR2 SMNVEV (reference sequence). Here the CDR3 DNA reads TGTGCCAGCAGTCGAGTAGCGGGAGTAGGGGAGCAGTACTTC. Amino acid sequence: CASSRVAGVGEQYF.

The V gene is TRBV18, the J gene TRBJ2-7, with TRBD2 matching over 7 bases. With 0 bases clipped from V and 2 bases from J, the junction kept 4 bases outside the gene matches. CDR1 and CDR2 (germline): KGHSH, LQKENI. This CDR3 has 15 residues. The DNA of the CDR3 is TGTGCCAGCTCACCACCGTCGAGCGGGGCCTACGAGCAGTACTTC. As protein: CASSPPSSGAYEQYF.

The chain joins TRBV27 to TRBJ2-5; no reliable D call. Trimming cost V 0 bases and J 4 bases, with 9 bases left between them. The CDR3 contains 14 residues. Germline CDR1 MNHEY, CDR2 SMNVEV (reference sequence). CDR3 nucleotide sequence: TGTGCCAGCAGTTTATCGTTTCCGGGAGAGACCCAGTACTTC. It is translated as CASSLSFPGETQYF.